This TCR beta chain originates from a study of cytomegalovirus exposure and HLA in healthy donors. Concerning this clone: No antigen is known for it.

General observations from the study: Testing in vitro showed three CMV-associated chains specific for CMV antigens.

V trimming: 2 bases; J trimming: 7 bases; junction bases outside the gene matches: 7. Germline CDR1 and CDR2: SGHRS and YFSETQ. The CDR3 extends over 15 amino acids. The donors were part of the validation cohort, which consisted of roughly 110 subjects and was separate from the first cohort of several hundred subjects. Clones were sequenced by immunoSEQ multiplex PCR, and TCRdb holds only the in-frame ones, with some missing. The sample shows roughly 220,000 clones, over 80% of them seen only once. The gene calls are TRBV5-1 and TRBJ2-1; 9 bases line up with TRBD2. This receptor was obtained from a woman younger than 45 in good health and CMV-seropositive. Material: PBMCs. In DNA, the CDR3 is TGCGCCAGCAGCTTTAGCGGGAGCGGGGGGAATGAGCAGTTCTTC. Its translation: CASSFSGSGGNEQFF.